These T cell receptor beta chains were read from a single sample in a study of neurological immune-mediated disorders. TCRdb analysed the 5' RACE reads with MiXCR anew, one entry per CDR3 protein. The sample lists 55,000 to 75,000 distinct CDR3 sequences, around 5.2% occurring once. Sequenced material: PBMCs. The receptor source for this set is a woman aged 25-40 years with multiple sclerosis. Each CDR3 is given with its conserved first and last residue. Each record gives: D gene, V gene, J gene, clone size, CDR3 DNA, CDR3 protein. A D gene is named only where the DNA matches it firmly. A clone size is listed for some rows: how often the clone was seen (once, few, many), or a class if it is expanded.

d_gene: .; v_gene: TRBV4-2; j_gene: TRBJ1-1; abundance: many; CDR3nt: TGTGCCAGCAGCCAAACAAGAGTCGCTGAAGCTTTCTTT; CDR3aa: CASSQTRVAEAFF
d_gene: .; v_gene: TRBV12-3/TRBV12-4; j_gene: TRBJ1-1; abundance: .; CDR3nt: TGTGCCAGCAGTACCTTCGCGAGCGCACCCACTGAAGCTTTCTTT; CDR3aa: CASSTFASAPTEAFF
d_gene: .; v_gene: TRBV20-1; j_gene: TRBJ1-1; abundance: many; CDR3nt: TGCAGTGCTAGCGGGGGCCGCTACACTGAAGCTTTCTTT; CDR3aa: CSASGGRYTEAFF
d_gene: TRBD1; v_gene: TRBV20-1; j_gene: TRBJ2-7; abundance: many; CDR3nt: TGCAGTGCTTCCCCGGACAGGGGAAACGAGCAGTACTTC; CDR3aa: CSASPDRGNEQYF
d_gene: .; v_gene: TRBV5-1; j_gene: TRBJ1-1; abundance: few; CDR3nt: TGCGCCAGCAAGGGCGGGGCGGAGAACACTGAAGCTTTCTTT; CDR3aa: CASKGGAENTEAFF
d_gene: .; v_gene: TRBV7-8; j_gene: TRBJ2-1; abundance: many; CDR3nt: TGTGCCAGCAGCTTAGGTGCTAGTAAGCAGTTCTTC; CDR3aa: CASSLGASKQFF
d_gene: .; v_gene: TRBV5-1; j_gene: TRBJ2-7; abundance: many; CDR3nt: TGCGCCAGCAGCTCCGAAGGGGGCGAGCAGTACTTC; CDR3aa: CASSSEGGEQYF
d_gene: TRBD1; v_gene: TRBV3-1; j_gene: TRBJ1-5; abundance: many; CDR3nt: TGTGCCAGCAGCTTCCGGGACAGGGGTTGCAATCAGCCCCAGCATTTT; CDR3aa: CASSFRDRGCNQPQHF
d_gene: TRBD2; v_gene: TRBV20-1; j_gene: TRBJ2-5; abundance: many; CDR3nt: TGCAGTGCTGGAAAAGCGGGGGGGTACCAAGAGACCCAGTACTTC; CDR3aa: CSAGKAGGYQETQYF
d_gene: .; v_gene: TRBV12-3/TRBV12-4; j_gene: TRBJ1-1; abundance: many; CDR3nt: TGTGCCAGCCGACAGATTCAGAACACTGAAGCTTTCTTT; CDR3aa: CASRQIQNTEAFF
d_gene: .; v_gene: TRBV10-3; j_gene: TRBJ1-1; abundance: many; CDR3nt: TGTGCCATCAGGGGCAGTAACACTGAAGCTTTCTTT; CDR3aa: CAIRGSNTEAFF
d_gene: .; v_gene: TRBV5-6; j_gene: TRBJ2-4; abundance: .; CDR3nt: TGTGCCAGCAGCTTGGCCTCAGTGTTGGAAATTCAGTACTTC; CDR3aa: CASSLASVLEIQYF
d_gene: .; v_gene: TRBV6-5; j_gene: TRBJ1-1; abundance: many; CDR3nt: TGTGCCAGCAGTTACTCAGGACAGTTGGAGGTGGCTTTCTTT; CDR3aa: CASSYSGQLEVAFF
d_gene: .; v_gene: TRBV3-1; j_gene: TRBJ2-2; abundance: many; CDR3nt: TGTGCCAGCAGCCAAGGCGGAGGGTTCGGGGAGCTGTTTTTT; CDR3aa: CASSQGGGFGELFF
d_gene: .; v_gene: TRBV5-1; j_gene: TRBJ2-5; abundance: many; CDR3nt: TGCGCCAGCAGCCCGGGGACAAGGAGGCAAGAGACCCAGTACTTC; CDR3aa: CASSPGTRRQETQYF
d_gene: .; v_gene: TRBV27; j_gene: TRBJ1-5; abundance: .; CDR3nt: TGTGCCAGCAGTTTAATAGCGGATCAGCCCCAGCATTTT; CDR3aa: CASSLIADQPQHF
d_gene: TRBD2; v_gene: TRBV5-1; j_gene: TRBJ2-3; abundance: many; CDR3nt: TGCGCCAGCAGCTTGTCTAGCGGGGGGGGCACAGATACGCAGTATTTT; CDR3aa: CASSLSSGGGTDTQYF
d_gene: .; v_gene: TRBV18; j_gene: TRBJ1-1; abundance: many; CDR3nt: TGTGCCAGCTCCCTTACAGGTTCGGACACTGAAGCTTTCTTT; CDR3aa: CASSLTGSDTEAFF
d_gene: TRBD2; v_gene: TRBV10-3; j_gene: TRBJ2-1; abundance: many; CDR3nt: TGTGCCACATCTAGCGGGGGGACCTACCACAATGAGCAGTTCTTC; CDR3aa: CATSSGGTYHNEQFF
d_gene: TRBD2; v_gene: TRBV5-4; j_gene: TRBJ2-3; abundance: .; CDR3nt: TGTGCCAGCAGCTTCCCCCCTAGCGGGGGCCGCACAGATACGCAGTATTTT; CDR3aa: CASSFPPSGGRTDTQYF
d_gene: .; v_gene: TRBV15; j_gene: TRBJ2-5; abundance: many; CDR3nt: TGTGCCACCAGCAGAGATACCGGGTGGGAGACCCAGTACTTC; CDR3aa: CATSRDTGWETQYF
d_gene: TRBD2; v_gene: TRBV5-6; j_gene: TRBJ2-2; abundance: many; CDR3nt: TGTGCCAGCAGCCGGGGACTATCCACACCCGGGGAGCTGTTTTTT; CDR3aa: CASSRGLSTPGELFF